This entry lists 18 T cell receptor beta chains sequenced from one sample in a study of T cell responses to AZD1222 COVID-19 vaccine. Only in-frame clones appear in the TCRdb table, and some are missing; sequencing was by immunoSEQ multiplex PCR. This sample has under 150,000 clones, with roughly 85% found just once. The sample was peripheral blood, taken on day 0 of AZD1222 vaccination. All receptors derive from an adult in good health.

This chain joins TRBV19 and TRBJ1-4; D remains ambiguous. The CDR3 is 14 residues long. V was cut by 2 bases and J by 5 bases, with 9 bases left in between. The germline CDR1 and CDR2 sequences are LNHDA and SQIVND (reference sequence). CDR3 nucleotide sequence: TGTGCCAGTAGTATAAGGGCAGAAAATGAAAAACTGTTTTTT. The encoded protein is CASSIRAENEKLFF.

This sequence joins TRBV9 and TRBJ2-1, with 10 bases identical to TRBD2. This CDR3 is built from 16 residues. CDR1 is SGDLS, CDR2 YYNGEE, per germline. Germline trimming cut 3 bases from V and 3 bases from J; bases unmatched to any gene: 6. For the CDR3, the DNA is TGTGCCAGCAGCGACCCTAGCGGGAGCTTCTACAATGAGCAGTTCTTC. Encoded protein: CASSDPSGSFYNEQFF.

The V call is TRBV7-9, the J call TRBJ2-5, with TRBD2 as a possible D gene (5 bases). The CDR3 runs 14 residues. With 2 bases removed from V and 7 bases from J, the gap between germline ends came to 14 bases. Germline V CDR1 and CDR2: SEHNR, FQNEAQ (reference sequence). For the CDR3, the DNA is TGTGCCAGCAGCTTAATTGCGGGTTCGGCGACCCAGTACTTC. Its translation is CASSLIAGSATQYF.

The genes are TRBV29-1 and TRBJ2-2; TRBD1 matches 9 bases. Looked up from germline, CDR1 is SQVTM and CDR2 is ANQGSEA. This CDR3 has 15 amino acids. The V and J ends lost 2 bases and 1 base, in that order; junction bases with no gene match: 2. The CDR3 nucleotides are TGCAGCGTTGAACGGGGACAGGGGAACACCGGGGAGCTGTTTTTT. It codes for CSVERGQGNTGELFF.

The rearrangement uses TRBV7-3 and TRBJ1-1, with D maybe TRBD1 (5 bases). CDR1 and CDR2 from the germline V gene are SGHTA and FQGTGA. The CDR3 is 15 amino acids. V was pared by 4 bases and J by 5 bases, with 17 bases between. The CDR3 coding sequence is TGTGCCAGCAGCTCCTCTCGGGACGGGTGGACTGAAGCTTTCTTT. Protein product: CASSSSRDGWTEAFF.

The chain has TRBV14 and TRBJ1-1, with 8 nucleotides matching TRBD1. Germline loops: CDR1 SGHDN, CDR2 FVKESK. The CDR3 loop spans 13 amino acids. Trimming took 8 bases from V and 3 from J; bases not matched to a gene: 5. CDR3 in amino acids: CASARQGYTEAFF. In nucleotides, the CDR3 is TGTGCCAGCGCACGACAGGGGTACACTGAAGCTTTCTTT.

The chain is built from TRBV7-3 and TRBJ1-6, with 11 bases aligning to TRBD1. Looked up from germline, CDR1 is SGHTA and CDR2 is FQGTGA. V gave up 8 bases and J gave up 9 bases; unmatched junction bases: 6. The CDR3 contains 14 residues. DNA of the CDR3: TGTGCCAGCTCACCCGGGACAGGGGGTTCACCCCTCCACTTT. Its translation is CASSPGTGGSPLHF.

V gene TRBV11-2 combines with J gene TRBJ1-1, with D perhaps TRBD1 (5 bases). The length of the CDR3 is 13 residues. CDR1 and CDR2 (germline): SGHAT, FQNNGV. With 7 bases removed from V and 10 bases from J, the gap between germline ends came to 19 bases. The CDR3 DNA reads TGTGCCAGCAACTATCATACAGGTTTCGGAGCTTTCTTT. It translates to CASNYHTGFGAFF. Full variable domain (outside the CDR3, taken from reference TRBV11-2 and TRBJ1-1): EAGVAQSPRYKIIEKRQSVAFWCNPISGHATLYWYQQILGQGPKLLIQFQNNGVVDDSQLPKDRFSAERLKGVDSTLKIQPAKLEDSAVYLCASNYHTGFGAFFGQGTRLTVV.

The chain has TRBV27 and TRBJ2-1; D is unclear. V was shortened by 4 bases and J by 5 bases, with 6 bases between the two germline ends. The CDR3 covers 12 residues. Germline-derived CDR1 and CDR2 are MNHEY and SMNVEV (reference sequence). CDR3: CASSWINNEQFF. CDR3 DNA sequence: TGTGCCAGCAGTTGGATCAACAATGAGCAGTTCTTC.

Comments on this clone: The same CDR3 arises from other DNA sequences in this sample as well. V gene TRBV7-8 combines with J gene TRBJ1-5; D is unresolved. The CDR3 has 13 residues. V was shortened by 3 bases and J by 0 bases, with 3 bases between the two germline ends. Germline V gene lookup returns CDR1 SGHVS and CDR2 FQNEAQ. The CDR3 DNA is TGTGCCAGCAGCTTTGGTAGCAATCAGCCCCAGCATTTT. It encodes CASSFGSNQPQHF.

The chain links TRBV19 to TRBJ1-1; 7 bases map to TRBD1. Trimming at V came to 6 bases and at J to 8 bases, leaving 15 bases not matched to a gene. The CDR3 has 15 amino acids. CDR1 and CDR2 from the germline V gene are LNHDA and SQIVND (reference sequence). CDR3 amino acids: CASSPLRQGVAEAFF. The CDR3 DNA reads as TGTGCCAGTAGCCCACTCCGCCAGGGGGTGGCCGAAGCTTTCTTT.

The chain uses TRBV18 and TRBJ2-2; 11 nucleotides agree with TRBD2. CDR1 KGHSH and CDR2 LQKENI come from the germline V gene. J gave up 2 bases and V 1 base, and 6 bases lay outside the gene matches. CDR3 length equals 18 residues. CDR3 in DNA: TGTGCCAGCTCACCACATCCGAGACTAGCGGGAAACACCGGGGAGCTGTTTTTT. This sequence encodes CASSPHPRLAGNTGELFF.

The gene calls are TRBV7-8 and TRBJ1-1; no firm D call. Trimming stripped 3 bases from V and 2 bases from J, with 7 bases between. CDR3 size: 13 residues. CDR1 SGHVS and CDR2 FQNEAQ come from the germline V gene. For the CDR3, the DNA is TGTGCCAGCAGCTTTCAGACCAACACTGAAGCTTTCTTT. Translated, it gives CASSFQTNTEAFF.

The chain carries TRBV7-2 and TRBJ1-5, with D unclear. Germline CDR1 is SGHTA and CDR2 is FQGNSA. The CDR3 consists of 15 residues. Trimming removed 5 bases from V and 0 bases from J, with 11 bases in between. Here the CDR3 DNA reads TGTGCCAGCAGCACCCGGTTTAATAGCAATCAGCCCCAGCATTTT. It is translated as CASSTRFNSNQPQHF.

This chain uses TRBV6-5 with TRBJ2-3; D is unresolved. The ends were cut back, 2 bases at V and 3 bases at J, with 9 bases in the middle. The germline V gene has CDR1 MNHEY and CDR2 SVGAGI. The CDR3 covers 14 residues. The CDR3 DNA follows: TGTGCCAGCAGTTACGTGGCCCGGACAGATACGCAGTATTTT. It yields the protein CASSYVARTDTQYF.

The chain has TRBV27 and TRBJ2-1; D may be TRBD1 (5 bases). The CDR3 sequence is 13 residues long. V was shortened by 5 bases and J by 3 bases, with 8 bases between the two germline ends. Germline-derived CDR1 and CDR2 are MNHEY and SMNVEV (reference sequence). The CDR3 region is CASSPDNYNEQFF. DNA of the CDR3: TGTGCCAGCAGTCCGGACAACTACAATGAGCAGTTCTTC.

CDR3 sequence (DNA): TGTGCCACCAGTTCGACAGTGAACACTGAAGCTTTCTTT. This translates into CATSSTVNTEAFF. The genes are TRBV24-1 and TRBJ1-1, with D possibly being TRBD1 (5 bases). Germline CDR1 KGHDR, CDR2 SFDVKD. With 6 bases removed from V and 0 bases from J, the gap between germline ends came to 7 bases. The CDR3 spans 13 residues.

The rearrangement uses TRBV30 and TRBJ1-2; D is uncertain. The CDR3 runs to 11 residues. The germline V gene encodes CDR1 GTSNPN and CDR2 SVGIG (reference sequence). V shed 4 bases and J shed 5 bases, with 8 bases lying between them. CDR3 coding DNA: TGTGCCTGGAACCGGAGGTATGGCTACACCTTC. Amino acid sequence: CAWNRRYGYTF.